Listed below are T cell receptor beta chains from one sample, sequenced in a study of OX40 agonist ivuxolimab in advanced cancers. Clones were read by immunoSEQ multiplex PCR, and TCRdb kept only the in-frame ones, dropping some. Among tens of thousands of clones listed, about 86% were seen once. This material consisted of CD4+ or CD8+ T cells sorted from blood, taken in a trial of the OX40 agonist ivuxolimab. Source of these receptors: an adult with an advanced solid tumor such as melanoma, head and neck, liver or kidney cancer. The CDR3 runs from the conserved cysteine through the conserved F or W. The order of the fields is J gene, D gene, clone size, V gene, CDR3 length, CDR3 DNA, CDR3 protein. D genes are given only for firm matches. The listing skips clone size in some rows; elsewhere it reads once, few, many or a size class.

TRBJ2-4 . . TRBV4-2 14 TGTGCCAGCAGCCAAGAGGCAGAAGGGAACATTCAGTACTTC CASSQEAEGNIQYF
TRBJ1-2 TRBD1 . TRBV6-1 14 TGTGCCAGCTGTACTCCGGGACAGGGGTATGGCTACACCTTC CASCTPGQGYGYTF
TRBJ1-5 . . TRBV6-5 15 TGTGCCAGCATCTTAGGCTTGTATAGCAATCAGCCCCAGCATTTT CASILGLYSNQPQHF
TRBJ1-2 TRBD1 . TRBV5-4 14 TGTGCCAGCAGTCGGACGACAGGGGACTATGGCTACACCTTC CASSRTTGDYGYTF
TRBJ2-3 TRBD2 . TRBV30 14 TGTGCCTGGAGTCGGGGGGGAAGCACAGATACGCAGTATTTT CAWSRGGSTDTQYF
TRBJ2-3 TRBD1 . TRBV29-1 14 TGCAGCGTTCGGGACAGGGGATTGACAGATACGCAGTATTTT CSVRDRGLTDTQYF
TRBJ2-7 . medium-sized TRBV27 15 TGTGCCAGCAGTGGGGGCAGGGGGGGGACCTACGAGCAGTACTTC CASSGGRGGTYEQYF
TRBJ1-3 . . TRBV5-1 15 TGCGCCAGCAGCTTAGCCTTTAGCTCTGGAAACACCATATATTTT CASSLAFSSGNTIYF
TRBJ1-2 . few TRBV30 14 TGTGCCTGGAGTGAAAGTCCCTATAACTATGGCTACACCTTC CAWSESPYNYGYTF
TRBJ1-3 . . TRBV6-5 14 TGTGCCAGCGCCATTTTGGGGGCGGGAAACACCATATATTTT CASAILGAGNTIYF
TRBJ2-6 . . TRBV6-5 16 TGTGCCAGCAGTTACGAGTGGCGCTCTGGGGCCAACGTCCTGACTTTC CASSYEWRSGANVLTF
TRBJ2-3 . . TRBV28 15 TGTGCCAGCAGTTTAAACCCCAGAGGGTCAGATACGCAGTATTTT CASSLNPRGSDTQYF
TRBJ2-5 . . TRBV27 17 TGTGCCAGCAGCCGATTAAGGGCCTGGGGGCTTATAGAGACCCAGTACTTC CASSRLRAWGLIETQYF
TRBJ2-3 TRBD2 . TRBV7-9 17 TGTGCCAGCAGCTCCCCTATGGGACTAGCGGGGGGGCGAACGCAGTATTTT CASSSPMGLAGGRTQYF
TRBJ2-1 TRBD2 . TRBV7-3 15 TGTGCCAGCAGCATCTCCGGGACTACTGACAATGAGCAGTTCTTC CASSISGTTDNEQFF
TRBJ1-4 . . TRBV12-5 15 TGTGCTAGTGGGACCGGGGAGGCAACTAATGAAAAACTGTTTTTT CASGTGEATNEKLFF
TRBJ2-1 TRBD2 . TRBV28 16 TGTGCCAGCAGTTTGACTAGCGGGGGGGTATACAATGAGCAGTTCTTC CASSLTSGGVYNEQFF
TRBJ1-2 TRBD1 . TRBV5-4 13 TGTGCCAGCAGCCGGGGACAGGCCTATGGCTACACCTTC CASSRGQAYGYTF
TRBJ2-3 TRBD2 . TRBV6-7 16 TGTGCCAGCAGTTGTCCGGGACTAGTCATAGCAGATACGCAGTATTTT CASSCPGLVIADTQYF
TRBJ2-5 TRBD2 . TRBV5-6 15 TGTGCCAGCAACCCTACTAGCGGTTATGAAGAGACCCAGTACTTC CASNPTSGYEETQYF
TRBJ1-1 . . TRBV19 14 TGTGCCAGTAGTAAGACGGGGATGAACACTGAAGCTTTCTTT CASSKTGMNTEAFF
TRBJ2-3 . . TRBV11-3 17 TGTGCCAGCAGCCCTTACTCTCTGGCGGGGGCGTCGGGTACGCAGTATTTT CASSPYSLAGASGTQYF
TRBJ2-6 TRBD1 once TRBV30 14 TGTGCCTGGGTGGGACAGGGCGTGGCCAACGTCCTGACTTTC CAWVGQGVANVLTF
TRBJ2-7 TRBD2 . TRBV5-1 13 TGCGCCAGCAGCCTTGGACTAGCCGACGAGCAGTACTTC CASSLGLADEQYF
TRBJ1-1 . . TRBV9 16 TGTGCCAGCAGCGTCAGGGCGGGGACTGAGAACACTGAAGCTTTCTTT CASSVRAGTENTEAFF
TRBJ2-5 TRBD1 . TRBV5-1 15 TGCGCCAGCAGCCCAGCGACAGGGGGGTTGGAGACCCAGTACTTC CASSPATGGLETQYF
TRBJ2-5 . . TRBV9 11 TGTGCCAGCAGCCCTCAGGAGACCCAGTACTTC CASSPQETQYF
TRBJ1-2 . . TRBV9 13 TGTGCCAGCAGCGTTCGACAAGAGGGAGGTTACACCTTC CASSVRQEGGYTF
TRBJ2-7 TRBD2 once TRBV4-3 17 TGCGCCAGCAGCCAGGGGGCTAGCGGGGGGGCCGAACGCGAGCAGTACTTC CASSQGASGGAEREQYF
TRBJ1-2 . . TRBV11-1 13 TGTGCCAGCAGCTTGCGGACGGAATATGGCTACACCTTC CASSLRTEYGYTF
TRBJ2-5 . . TRBV5-6 15 TGTGCCAGCAGCTTGCGACGCTGGTACCAAGAGACCCAGTACTTC CASSLRRWYQETQYF
TRBJ1-1 . once TRBV28 12 TGTGCCAGCAGGCGACCTCCGACTGAAGCTTTCTTT CASRRPPTEAFF
TRBJ2-1 TRBD2 . TRBV5-6 15 TGTGCCAGCAGCTTGGCGGGGGGGCCAGATCATGAGCAGTTCTTC CASSLAGGPDHEQFF
TRBJ2-2 . . TRBV5-4 13 TGTGCCAGCAGCTTTCCCCTTACCGGGGAGCTGTTTTTT CASSFPLTGELFF
TRBJ2-3 . . TRBV5-6 18 TGTGCCAGCAGCTTGAGCCGGGGCGAGGAGTTCAGCACAGATACGCAGTATTTT CASSLSRGEEFSTDTQYF
TRBJ2-7 TRBD1 . TRBV10-3 15 TGTGCCATCACCCCGGACAGGGGGAACTCCTACGAGCAGTACTTC CAITPDRGNSYEQYF
TRBJ2-7 . . TRBV7-8 13 TGTGCCAGCAGCTCCGGGGGCTGGGGGGAGCAGTACTTC CASSSGGWGEQYF
TRBJ1-2 . . TRBV6-1 12 TGTGCCAGCAGTGAACGCCACGATGGCTACACCTTC CASSERHDGYTF
TRBJ2-7 . . TRBV5-1 14 TGCGCCAGCAGTCTTACAGGGGACTTCTACGAGCAGTACTTC CASSLTGDFYEQYF
TRBJ2-1 TRBD2 . TRBV14 16 TGTGCCAGCAGCCCGCCCCTAGCGGGGGAGTTCAATGAGCAGTTCTTC CASSPPLAGEFNEQFF
TRBJ2-2 TRBD2 . TRBV5-1 16 TGCGCCAGCTCGGCCGGGACTAGCGGGGTAGCCGGGGAGCTGTTTTTT CASSAGTSGVAGELFF
TRBJ2-7 TRBD1 . TRBV5-1 15 TGCGCCAGCAGCCAGACCGGTCAGACAGGGGGCGAGCAGTACTTC CASSQTGQTGGEQYF
TRBJ2-3 TRBD2 . TRBV5-8 15 TGTGCCAGCAGCTTGGGGGCGGGGGAGGCAGATACGCAGTATTTT CASSLGAGEADTQYF
TRBJ2-7 TRBD1 . TRBV29-1 14 TGCAGCGCCGTAAGGACAGGGGGGCCAGACGAGCAGTACTTC CSAVRTGGPDEQYF
TRBJ1-4 TRBD1 . TRBV10-3 14 TGTGCCGCTGGGACAGGCCCAACTAATGAAAAACTGTTTTTT CAAGTGPTNEKLFF
TRBJ1-4 TRBD1 . TRBV5-4 14 TGTGCCAGCAGCTCAACAGGGGGCAATGAAAAACTGTTTTTT CASSSTGGNEKLFF
TRBJ1-6 . . TRBV5-4 15 TGTGCCAGCAGCTTGGGCCCAGGATCCAATTCACCCCTCCACTTT CASSLGPGSNSPLHF
TRBJ1-2 . . TRBV19 14 TGTGCCAGTTACCTTGCCGGGACGGAATATGGCTACACCTTC CASYLAGTEYGYTF